Listed here are 26 T cell receptor beta chains from one sample, sequenced in a study of T cell repertoires in cytomegalovirus infection (dated by TCRdb to the late 2010s). For these receptors, no antigen is known. Sequencing was carried out with an Illumina HiSeq 1500. The public reads were run again by TCRdb, first through fastp at Q25 and then through MiXCR, and only productive beta chains were kept. Under each unique CDR3 protein, matching rows form one entry showing the most common genes and DNA. This sample comprises approximately 730,000 distinct CDR3 sequences, about 33% of them detected only once. In total, the top ten clones hold roughly 18% of the sample. The sample's treatment or condition label, in plain terms: in vitro stimulation with specific CMV peptide epitopes to enrich CMV-specific T cells. The sample here was cultured PBMCs, taken from culture after CMV antigen stimulation. These TCRs come from a human donor in good health (CMV status not recorded). Some clones in this sample may be carry-over from other donors' samples.

This rearrangement joins TRBV19 to TRBJ2-7, with TRBD1 identical over 7 bases. V shed 5 bases, J shed 4 bases, and the junction held 14 bases outside the gene matches. The CDR3 totals 16 residues. Germline V lookup: CDR1 LNHDA, CDR2 SQIVND (reference sequence). CDR3 amino acids: CASSPQWDSPRYEQYF. DNA of the CDR3: TGTGCCAGTAGTCCGCAGTGGGACAGCCCCAGGTACGAGCAGTACTTC.

In this sample, this clonotype turned up many times. The gene calls are TRBV7-8 and TRBJ1-5; D not resolved. The V end was cut by 5 bases, the J end by 7 bases, with 18 bases between. The germline V gene has CDR1 SGHVS and CDR2 FQNEAQ. The CDR3 spans 15 residues. This chain's CDR3 is CASSPQQGSGQPQHF. CDR3 coding DNA: TGTGCCAGCAGCCCTCAACAAGGGTCGGGACAGCCCCAGCATTTT.

This clonotype came up a few times. The J gene is TRBJ2-5, the V gene TRBV19, with 9 bases that match TRBD2. V gave up 5 bases and J gave up 4 bases; unmatched junction bases: 5. CDR1 and CDR2 from the germline V gene are LNHDA and SQIVND (reference sequence). The CDR3 sequence is 14 residues long. The CDR3 region is CASSVSGGRETQYF. The CDR3 coding sequence is TGTGCCAGTAGTGTAAGCGGGGGGAGAGAGACCCAGTACTTC.

In its sample, this clonotype was seen a few times. J is TRBJ2-7 and V is TRBV7-2; D possibly corresponds to TRBD1 (6 bases). V was pared by 4 bases and J by 4 bases, with 14 bases between. The CDR3 is made up of 14 amino acids. Germline V gene sequence: CDR1 SGHTA, CDR2 FQGNSA. This CDR3 is CASSYLSGTYEQYF. As DNA, the CDR3 is TGTGCCAGCAGCTATCTCTCAGGGACATACGAGCAGTACTTC. Full variable domain (missing parts from reference TRBV7-2 and TRBJ2-7): GAGVSQSPSNKVTEKGKDVELRCDPISGHTALYWYRQSLGQGLEFLIYFQGNSAPDKSGLPSDRFSAERTGGSVSTLTIQRTQQEDSAVYLCASSYLSGTYEQYFGPGTRLTVT.

This chain links TRBV19 with TRBJ1-5; tentatively, D is TRBD1 (5 bases). Germline CDR1 reads LNHDA; CDR2 reads SQIVND (reference sequence). The CDR3 runs 17 residues. Deletions cut 4 bases from V and 2 bases from J, with 18 bases between. CDR3 residues: CASSKFHRGAGNQPQHF. The CDR3 coding sequence is TGTGCCAGTAGTAAGTTCCATCGGGGCGCGGGCAATCAGCCCCAGCATTTT.

The CDR3 loop reads CSARTGQSYEQYF. CDR3 DNA sequence: TGCAGTGCACGGACAGGGCAATCCTACGAGCAGTACTTC. The chain links TRBV20-1 to TRBJ2-7, with 8 bases matching TRBD1. This CDR3 is 13 amino acids long. The junction had 5 bases not matched to a gene; V was cut back by 6 bases and J by 1 base. Germline V gene lookup returns CDR1 DFQATT and CDR2 SNEGSKA (reference sequence).

DNA for the CDR3: TGTGCCAGCAGTTTTAAGTTCACGGAATCGCTTAGCAATCAGCCCCAGCATTTT. It translates to CASSFKFTESLSNQPQHF. This chain connects TRBV12-3 or TRBV12-4 to TRBJ1-5; D remains unclear. V was pared by 3 bases and J by 0 bases, with 18 bases between. The CDR3 runs to 18 residues.

This clonotype was counted many times. The chain has TRBV4-3 and TRBJ2-6, with 9 positions matching TRBD2. The V gene end was trimmed by 0 bases and the J gene end by 0 bases; junction bases not matched to a gene: 12. Germline loops: CDR1 LGHNA, CDR2 YSLEER. The CDR3 is made up of 21 amino acids. Here the CDR3 DNA reads TGCGCCAGCAGCCAAGATCACGGTAGCGGGAGCTTATACTCTGGGGCCAACGTCCTGACTTTC. Translating gives CASSQDHGSGSLYSGANVLTF.

CDR3 region: CSARESGATDTQYF. The DNA of the CDR3 is TGCAGTGCTAGAGAAAGCGGGGCCACAGATACGCAGTATTTT. The chain joins TRBV20-1 to TRBJ2-3, with TRBD2 matching over 7 bases. Germline trimming cut 0 bases from V and 2 bases from J; bases unmatched to any gene: 2. From germline, CDR1 is DFQATT and CDR2 SNEGSKA (reference sequence). The length of the CDR3 is 14 residues.

The rearrangement uses TRBV7-2 and TRBJ2-2, with D hard to call. Trimming shortened V by 2 bases and J by 4 bases, and 8 bases separated the two germline ends. Per the germline V gene, CDR1 is SGHTA and CDR2 is FQGNSA. There are 14 residues in the CDR3. The DNA of the CDR3 is TGTGCCAGCAGCTTAAATACGCTCACCGGGGAGCTGTTTTTT. Amino acid sequence: CASSLNTLTGELFF.

This clonotype was seen only once. J is TRBJ2-5 and V is TRBV20-1; 7 bases fit TRBD1. This CDR3 comprises 16 residues. Looked up from germline, CDR1 is DFQATT and CDR2 is SNEGSKA (reference sequence). The V segment lost 3 bases and the J segment 2 bases; nucleotides outside the gene matches: 12. This chain's CDR3 is CSASRKGQSKQETQYF. CDR3 sequence (DNA): TGCAGTGCTAGTCGCAAGGGACAGTCAAAACAAGAGACCCAGTACTTC.

In this sample, this clonotype turned up many times. The chain links TRBV7-8 to TRBJ2-1, with 8 bases aligning to TRBD2. The CDR3 consists of 14 residues. Germline V lookup: CDR1 SGHVS, CDR2 FQNEAQ. J gave up 12 bases and V 8 bases, and 15 bases lay outside the gene matches. The CDR3 DNA reads as TGTGCCAGCCGAACGGGGCCGATTAGCGGGATGCAGTTCTTC. The encoded protein is CASRTGPISGMQFF.

This chain uses TRBV3-1 with TRBJ1-3; the match to TRBD1 covers 7 bases. V lost 1 base, J lost 4 bases, and 7 bases stayed unmatched. Germline loops: CDR1 LGHDT, CDR2 YNNKEL (reference sequence). The CDR3 covers 16 residues. The CDR3 region is CASSQAQGPGGNTIYF. For the CDR3, the DNA is TGTGCCAGCAGCCAAGCACAGGGGCCGGGGGGAAACACCATATATTTT. Variable domain in full (rest from reference TRBV3-1 and TRBJ1-3): DTAVSQTPKYLVTQMGNDKSIKCEQNLGHDTMYWYKQDSKKFLKIMFSYNNKELIINETVPNRFSPKSPDKAHLNLHINSLELGDSAVYFCASSQAQGPGGNTIYFGEGSWLTVV.

The CDR3 loop reads CASSQAIQGSESGSPLHF. CDR3 DNA sequence: TGTGCCAGCAGCCAAGCAATCCAAGGGAGTGAGAGCGGTTCACCCCTCCACTTT. The rearrangement links TRBV4-2 to TRBJ1-6; D is unresolved. The V and J ends lost 1 base and 9 bases respectively, with 22 bases between them. Germline V lookup: CDR1 LGHNA, CDR2 YNFKEQ. The CDR3 is made up of 18 amino acids.

CDR3 nucleotide sequence: TGTGCCAGCAGTCCGGGACAGGGGGCAGTCACTGAAGCTTTCTTT. Translation gives CASSPGQGAVTEAFF. The chain has TRBV6-5 and TRBJ1-1, with 12 bases matching TRBD1. Germline V lookup: CDR1 MNHEY, CDR2 SVGAGI. The CDR3 sequence is 15 residues long. With 5 bases clipped from V and 4 bases from J, the junction kept 5 bases outside the gene matches.

The sample holds a few counts of this clonotype. This chain links TRBV5-4 with TRBJ2-5; the D gene is possibly TRBD2 (6 bases). V lost 3 bases and J lost 1, with 10 bases in between. This CDR3 comprises 14 residues. The germline CDR1 and CDR2 sequences are SGHNT and YYREEE (reference sequence). CDR3 amino acids: CASSYSGTQETQYF. The CDR3 region has the DNA TGTGCCAGCAGCTATAGCGGCACCCAAGAGACCCAGTACTTC.

This clonotype was seen a handful of times. The rearrangement links TRBV7-9 to TRBJ2-7; the match to TRBD2 covers 7 bases. The trim removed 5 bases at V and 8 bases at J, leaving 9 bases unmatched. This CDR3 region has 13 residues. CDR1 SEHNR and CDR2 FQNEAQ come from the germline V gene (reference sequence). CDR3 sequence: CASSHGTTKKQYF. In nucleotides, the CDR3 is TGTGCCAGCAGCCACGGGACTACTAAGAAGCAGTACTTC.

The chain carries TRBV7-2 and TRBJ2-3, with TRBD1 as a possible D gene (5 bases). This CDR3 spans 15 amino acids. In germline, CDR1 is SGHTA, CDR2 FQGNSA. The V end was cut by 1 base, the J end by 2 bases, with 10 bases between. The CDR3 DNA is TGTGCCAGCAGCTTAGAGGGGTCCTACACAGATACGCAGTATTTT. Protein sequence: CASSLEGSYTDTQYF. Filled out from reference TRBV7-2 and TRBJ2-3, the complete variable domain reads GAGVSQSPSNKVTEKGKDVELRCDPISGHTALYWYRQSLGQGLEFLIYFQGNSAPDKSGLPSDRFSAERTGGSVSTLTIQRTQQEDSAVYLCASSLEGSYTDTQYFGPGTRLTVL.

The CDR3 sequence is CASSAGGAYNEQFF. The CDR3 nucleotides read TGTGCCAGCAGTGCGGGGGGAGCCTACAATGAGCAGTTCTTC. V and J are TRBV27 and TRBJ2-1; 8 bases map to TRBD2. The CDR3 extends over 14 amino acids. Unmatched junction bases numbered 2, after V lost 5 bases and J lost 2 bases. Per germline, CDR1 MNHEY and CDR2 SMNVEV (reference sequence).

This clonotype was seen only a few times. J is TRBJ1-2 and V is TRBV6-2 or TRBV6-3; no definite D call. The germline gives CDR1 MNHEY, CDR2 SVGEGT. The ends were cut back, 6 bases at V and 5 bases at J, with 10 bases in the middle. The CDR3 is 12 amino acids. CDR3 DNA sequence: TGTGCCAGCAGATTCCCTCTTTATGGCTACACCTTC. This codes for CASRFPLYGYTF.

This clonotype was observed a handful of times. The gene calls are TRBV12-3 or TRBV12-4 and TRBJ1-5; no clear D. V shed 0 bases and J shed 7 bases, with 13 bases lying between them. The CDR3 is 15 amino acids. CDR3 sequence (DNA): TGTGCCAGCAGTTTAGCGTTCGGGGATTACCAGCCCCAGCATTTT. Its protein is CASSLAFGDYQPQHF.

There are many counts of this clonotype. DNA for the CDR3: TGTGCCAGCAGCCCGAGGGGAGCGGGGGGGACCACAGATACGCAGTATTTT. This translates into CASSPRGAGGTTDTQYF. V and J are TRBV7-8 and TRBJ2-3; the match to TRBD2 covers 10 bases. Germline CDR1 SGHVS, CDR2 FQNEAQ. The trim removed 5 bases at V and 2 bases at J, leaving 10 bases unmatched. The CDR3 consists of 17 residues.

The chain employs TRBV4-1 and TRBJ1-1; D gene ambiguous. V was cut by 1 base and J by 0 bases, with 12 bases left in between. Germline CDR1 is MGHRA and CDR2 is YSYEKL. The CDR3 extends over 16 amino acids. The DNA for the CDR3 is TGCGCCAGCAGCCAAGTCCTAACGGCTCTGAACACTGAAGCTTTCTTT. This codes for CASSQVLTALNTEAFF.

This clonotype was counted a few times. The chain links TRBV12-3 or TRBV12-4 to TRBJ1-5; D uncertain. Between the trimmed V and J ends, which lost 7 bases and 3 bases, there was a span of 13 bases. The CDR3 runs to 14 residues. CDR3 sequence: CASMRGSLNQPQHF. CDR3 in DNA: TGTGCCAGCATGAGAGGCAGCCTCAATCAGCCCCAGCATTTT.

This clonotype was observed a few times. V is TRBV6-5 and J is TRBJ1-3; D remains ambiguous. Germline loops: CDR1 MNHEY, CDR2 SVGAGI. Trimming cost V 6 bases and J 0 bases, with 18 bases left between them. This CDR3 has 17 residues. The CDR3 region is CASSPGVRVISGNTIYF. CDR3 in DNA: TGTGCCAGCAGCCCCGGGGTCCGGGTGATCTCTGGAAACACCATATATTTT.

The sample holds many counts of this clonotype. This rearrangement joins TRBV7-2 to TRBJ2-5, with a tentative D call TRBD1 (8 bases). From germline, CDR1 is SGHTA and CDR2 FQGNSA. V was cut by 4 bases and J by 4 bases, with 25 bases left in between. This CDR3 has 18 amino acids. The CDR3 spells CASSYRGRAGEARETQYF. Written as DNA, the CDR3 is TGTGCCAGCAGCTACAGGGGGAGGGCGGGAGAAGCCCGAGAGACCCAGTACTTC.